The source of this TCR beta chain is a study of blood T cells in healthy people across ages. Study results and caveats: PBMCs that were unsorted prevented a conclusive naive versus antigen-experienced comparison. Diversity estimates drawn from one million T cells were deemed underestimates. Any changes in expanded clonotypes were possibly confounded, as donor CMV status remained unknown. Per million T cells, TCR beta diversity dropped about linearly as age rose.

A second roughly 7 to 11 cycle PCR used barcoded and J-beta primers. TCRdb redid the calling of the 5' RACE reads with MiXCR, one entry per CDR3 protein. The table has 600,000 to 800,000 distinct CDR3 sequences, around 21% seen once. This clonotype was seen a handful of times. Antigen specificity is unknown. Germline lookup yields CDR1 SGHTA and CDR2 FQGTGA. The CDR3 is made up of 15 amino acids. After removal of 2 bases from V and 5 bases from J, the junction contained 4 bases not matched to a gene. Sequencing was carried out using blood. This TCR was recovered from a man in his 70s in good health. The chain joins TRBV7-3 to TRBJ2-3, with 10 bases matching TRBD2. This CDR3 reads CASSLLAGARDTQYF. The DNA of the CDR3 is TGTGCCAGCAGCTTACTAGCGGGAGCGCGAGATACGCAGTATTTT.